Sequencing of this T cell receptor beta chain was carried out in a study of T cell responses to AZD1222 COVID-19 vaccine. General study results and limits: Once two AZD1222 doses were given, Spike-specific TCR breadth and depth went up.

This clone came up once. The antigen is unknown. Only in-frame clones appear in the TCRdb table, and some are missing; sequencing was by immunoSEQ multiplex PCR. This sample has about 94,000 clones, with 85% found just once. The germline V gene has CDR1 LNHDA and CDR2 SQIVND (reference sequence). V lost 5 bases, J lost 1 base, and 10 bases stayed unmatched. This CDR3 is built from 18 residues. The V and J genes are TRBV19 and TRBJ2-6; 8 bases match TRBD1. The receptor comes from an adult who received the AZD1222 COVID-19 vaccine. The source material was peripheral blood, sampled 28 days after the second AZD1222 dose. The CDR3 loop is CASSWRAGGPSGANVLTF. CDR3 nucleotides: TGTGCCAGTAGTTGGAGGGCAGGGGGCCCTTCTGGGGCCAACGTCCTGACTTTC. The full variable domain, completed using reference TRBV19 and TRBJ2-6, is DGGITQSPKYLFRKEGQNVTLSCEQNLNHDAMYWYRQDPGQGLRLIYYSQIVNDFQKGDIAEGYSVSREKKESFPLTVTSAQKNPTAFYLCASSWRAGGPSGANVLTFGAGSRLTVL.